This TCR beta chain appears in the sequencing data of a study of cytomegalovirus exposure and HLA in healthy donors. Study in general: Of 300 to 500 genotyped donors, about 81% grouped in the Caucasian-associated ancestry cluster.

Regarding this clone: Its antigen is unidentified.

Amplification used 60 Vbeta primers and 13 Jbeta primers. Sequencing used immunoSEQ multiplex PCR; TCRdb keeps in-frame clones, though not all of them. Altogether approximately 190,000 clones are present, over 70% being singletons, with the ten largest covering around 3.9%. The study's findings and limits: According to a later analysis, most TCR beta chains associated with CMV appeared HLA-restricted. Cytomegalovirus association was listed for 150 to 200 TCR beta chains. In a later analysis, a missense DCLRE1C variant was linked to TCR beta V- and J-gene trimming.

V was pared by 4 bases and J by 2 bases, with 15 bases between. The CDR3 totals 15 residues. Per the germline V gene, CDR1 is MDHEN and CDR2 is SYDVKM. The receptor was isolated from a man in his fifties or sixties in good health and CMV-seronegative. The chain carries TRBV28 and TRBJ2-7; D perhaps matches TRBD1 (5 bases). Sample: PBMCs. DNA of the CDR3: TGTGCCAGCAGTTCCTGGGGTGAAGGGGCCTACGAGCAGTACTTC. This encodes CASSSWGEGAYEQYF.